The 13 T cell receptor beta chains listed next were all sequenced from one sample in a study of persistence of HIV-infected CD4 T cells. No antigen has been assigned to these receptors. Cells were stimulated with CMV-infected fibroblast lysates at roughly 10 ug/mL. CD40L/CD69 double-negative CD45RO-high memory CD4+ T cells were collected. This was the immunoSEQ version 4 assay in survey mode. TCRdb keeps only in-frame clones here, not all; method: immunoSEQ multiplex PCR. This sample has about 50,000 clones, with about 80% found just once. Sequenced here: CD4+ T cells sorted from PBMCs after roughly 18-hour stimulation, sampled from a patient who received antiretroviral therapy. The source of these receptors is an adult man with HIV who was CMV-seropositive.

V gene TRBV6-5 combines with J gene TRBJ2-3, with TRBD1 matching over 7 bases. CDR1 MNHEY and CDR2 SVGAGI come from the germline V gene. CDR3 length: 15 amino acids. With 8 bases clipped from V and 4 bases from J, the junction kept 12 bases outside the gene matches. The DNA for the CDR3 is TGTGCCAGCGCTTTGGGACAGAGTAGATCAGATACGCAGTATTTT. This encodes CASALGQSRSDTQYF.

The CDR3 protein is CASSLTDRNYGYTF. DNA for the CDR3: TGTGCCAGCAGCTTAACGGATCGAAACTATGGCTACACCTTC. The chain joins TRBV7-2 to TRBJ1-2; D gene ambiguous. Germline values: CDR1 SGHTA, CDR2 FQGNSA. V gave up 2 bases and J gave up 2 bases, with 9 bases separating them. The CDR3 totals 14 residues. The full variable domain, rest sourced from reference TRBV7-2 and TRBJ1-2, is GAGVSQSPSNKVTEKGKDVELRCDPISGHTALYWYRQSLGQGLEFLIYFQGNSAPDKSGLPSDRFSAERTGGSVSTLTIQRTQQEDSAVYLCASSLTDRNYGYTFGSGTRLTVV.

The chain uses TRBV3-1 (or the pseudogene TRBV3-2) and TRBJ2-1; D possibly corresponds to TRBD2 (5 bases). CDR1 is LGHDT and CDR2 is YNNKEL in the germline V gene (reference sequence). This CDR3 has 15 amino acids. Trimming pared 1 base from V and 6 bases from J, leaving 13 bases between. The CDR3 loop reads CASSQGIWGANEQFF. CDR3 in DNA: TGTGCCAGCAGCCAAGGTATTTGGGGAGCCAATGAGCAGTTCTTC.

This clone was seen more than once but under ten times. Here the CDR3 DNA reads TGCGCCAGCAGCCAAGGAGAAGGACGGGAGACCCAGTACTTC. Amino acids: CASSQGEGRETQYF. The chain joins TRBV4-1 to TRBJ2-5; no clear D. This CDR3 region has 14 residues. The germline V gene encodes CDR1 MGHRA and CDR2 YSYEKL. Trimming cost V 1 base and J 5 bases, with 11 bases left between them.

This clone was counted a few times. The chain links TRBV12-3 or TRBV12-4 to TRBJ1-1; unclear D gene. V lost 3 bases and J lost 4, with 9 bases in between. There are 13 residues in the CDR3. CDR3: CASSLMESTEAFF. CDR3 coding DNA: TGTGCCAGCAGTTTGATGGAGAGCACTGAAGCTTTCTTT.

V is TRBV19 and J is TRBJ2-5; D possibly corresponds to TRBD2 (5 bases). Germline V CDR1 and CDR2: LNHDA, SQIVND (reference sequence). The CDR3 runs 15 residues. The V end was cut by 4 bases, the J end by 5 bases, with 17 bases between. Written as DNA, the CDR3 is TGTGCCAGTAGTAGAACTAGGGAGAGGGTGGAGACCCAGTACTTC. It translates to CASSRTRERVETQYF.

The rearrangement uses TRBV6-1 and TRBJ2-3; a weak D match, TRBD2 (5 bases). Germline V lookup: CDR1 MNHNS, CDR2 SASEGT. Trimming shortened V by 2 bases and J by 1 base, and 19 bases separated the two germline ends. The CDR3 loop spans 18 amino acids. The DNA for the CDR3 is TGTGCCAGCAGTGAATCGCCCCCTTCTAGCACCCGCACAGATACGCAGTATTTT. Protein product: CASSESPPSSTRTDTQYF.

This clone occurred a few times. This chain connects TRBV10-3 to TRBJ1-3; 11 bases match TRBD1. The V gene's germline CDR1 is ENHRY and CDR2 SYGVKD. After removal of 7 bases from V and 6 bases from J, the junction contained 5 bases not matched to a gene. The length of the CDR3 is 14 residues. The CDR3 DNA reads TGTGCCATCAAATCCGGACAGGGGGCAAACACCATATATTTT. Its protein product is CAIKSGQGANTIYF.

The chain has TRBV5-4 and TRBJ1-2, with a possible D match to TRBD1 (5 bases). V shed 4 bases and J shed 4 bases, with 14 bases lying between them. CDR3 length equals 14 residues. In germline, CDR1 is SGHNT, CDR2 YYREEE (reference sequence). CDR3 coding DNA: TGTGCCAGCAGCCACCGGGGGGGTGGCTATGGCTACACCTTC. It specifies CASSHRGGGYGYTF.

The V call is TRBV7-2, the J call TRBJ1-1, with TRBD1 identical over 9 bases. Per germline, CDR1 SGHTA and CDR2 FQGNSA. Trimming took 3 bases from V and 11 from J; bases not matched to a gene: 13. The CDR3 has 15 amino acids. This chain's CDR3 is CASSFLQGAHNAAFF. CDR3 coding DNA: TGTGCCAGCAGCTTTTTACAGGGGGCGCATAACGCGGCTTTCTTT. The full variable domain, with the rest looked up from reference TRBV7-2 and TRBJ1-1, is GAGVSQSPSNKVTEKGKDVELRCDPISGHTALYWYRQSLGQGLEFLIYFQGNSAPDKSGLPSDRFSAERTGGSVSTLTIQRTQQEDSAVYLCASSFLQGAHNAAFFGQGTRLTVV.

The table lists this clone with a count of one. V usage is TRBV5-6 and J usage is TRBJ2-7; D may be TRBD1 (5 bases). The V end lost 2 bases, the J end lost 3 bases, and 12 bases lay between the germline ends. The CDR3 extends over 14 amino acids. Germline loops: CDR1 SGHDT, CDR2 YYEEEE. CDR3 protein: CASSLTGIGYEQYF. CDR3 coding DNA: TGTGCCAGCAGCTTAACAGGAATCGGCTACGAGCAGTACTTC.

This clone was seen a few times. The chain is built from TRBV7-2 and TRBJ2-5, with D uncertain. Germline lookup yields CDR1 SGHTA and CDR2 FQGNSA. The ends were cut back, 1 base at V and 1 base at J, with 10 bases in the middle. The CDR3 runs to 15 residues. In DNA, the CDR3 is TGTGCCAGCAGCTTAGGATTCCGATTCCAAGAGACCCAGTACTTC. It is translated as CASSLGFRFQETQYF. The variable domain in full, with the rest retrieved from reference TRBV7-2 and TRBJ2-5, is GAGVSQSPSNKVTEKGKDVELRCDPISGHTALYWYRQSLGQGLEFLIYFQGNSAPDKSGLPSDRFSAERTGGSVSTLTIQRTQQEDSAVYLCASSLGFRFQETQYFGPGTRLLVL.

V usage is TRBV11-3 and J usage is TRBJ2-7; no clear D. The CDR3 has 12 amino acids. CDR1 and CDR2 from the germline V gene are SGHNT and YENEEA. Trimming shortened V by 5 bases and J by 3 bases, and 8 bases separated the two germline ends. The CDR3 loop is CASSPTGYEQYF. CDR3 coding DNA: TGTGCCAGCAGCCCCACGGGCTACGAGCAGTACTTC.